This T cell receptor (beta chain) was documented in a study of blood T cell repertoires in COVID-19. V was pared by 3 bases and J by 7 bases, with 10 bases between. Germline CDR1 is KGHSH and CDR2 is LQKENI. This CDR3 spans 14 amino acids. Method: immunoSEQ multiplex PCR; TCRdb's copy keeps in-frame clones and lacks some. There are roughly 250,000 clones in the sample; roughly 90% occur only once, and approximately 0.84% lies in the top ten. Sequencing was carried out using peripheral blood. The TCR originated in a man aged 30 to 39 with acute or convalescent COVID-19. The chain combines TRBV18 with TRBJ1-6; D is uncertain. CDR3 amino acids: CASSPSQMNSPLHF. In nucleotides, the CDR3 is TGTGCCAGCTCACCCAGTCAGATGAATTCACCCCTCCACTTT.